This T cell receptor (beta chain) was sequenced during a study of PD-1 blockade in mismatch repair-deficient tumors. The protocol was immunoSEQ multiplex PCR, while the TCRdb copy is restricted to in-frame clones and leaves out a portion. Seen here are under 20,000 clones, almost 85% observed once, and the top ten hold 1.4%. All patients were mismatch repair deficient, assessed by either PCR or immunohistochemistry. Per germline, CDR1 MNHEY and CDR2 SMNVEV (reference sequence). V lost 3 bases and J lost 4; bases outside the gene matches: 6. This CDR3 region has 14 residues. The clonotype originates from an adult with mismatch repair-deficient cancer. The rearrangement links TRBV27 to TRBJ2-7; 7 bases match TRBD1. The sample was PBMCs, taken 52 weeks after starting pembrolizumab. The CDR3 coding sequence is TGTGCCAGCAGTTTGGGGACAGCGAGTTACGAGCAGTACTTC. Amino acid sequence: CASSLGTASYEQYF.